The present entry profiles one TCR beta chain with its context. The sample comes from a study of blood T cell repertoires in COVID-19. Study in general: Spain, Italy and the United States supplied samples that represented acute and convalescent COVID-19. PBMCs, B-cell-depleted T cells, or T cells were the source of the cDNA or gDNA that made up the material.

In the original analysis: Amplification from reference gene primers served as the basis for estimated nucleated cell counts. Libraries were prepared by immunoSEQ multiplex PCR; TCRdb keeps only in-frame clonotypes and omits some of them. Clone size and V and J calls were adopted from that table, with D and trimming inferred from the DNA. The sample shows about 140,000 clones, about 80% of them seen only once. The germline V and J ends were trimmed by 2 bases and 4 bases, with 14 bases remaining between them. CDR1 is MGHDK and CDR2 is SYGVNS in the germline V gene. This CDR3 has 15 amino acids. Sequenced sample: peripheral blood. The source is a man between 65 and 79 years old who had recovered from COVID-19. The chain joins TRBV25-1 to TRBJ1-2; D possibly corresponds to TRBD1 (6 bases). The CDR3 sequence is CASSERGGGVYGYTF. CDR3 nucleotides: TGTGCCAGCAGTGAAAGAGGGGGTGGTGTCTATGGCTACACCTTC.